This T cell receptor (beta chain) comes out of a study of shared clonotypes between healthy human individuals (dated by TCRdb to the early 2020s). Broadly, across the study: The cohort comprised a couple of women and a few men aged 18 to 49 years. For each donor, CD4 naive and CD4 memory were each run on three plates, CD8 naive on two plates, and CD8 memory on one plate. To estimate repertoire size and how much clonotypes are shared between individuals, the study performed deep sequencing of blood TCR repertoires from a handful of healthy adults. To increase sequencing depth and limit assay-specific biases, TCR repertoire library preparation and sequencing were carried out by different laboratories using diverse techniques. Leukapheresis yielded between about 0.9 and 8.9 billion PBMCs per donor. Broad study findings and their caveats: Sharing across a few donors was observed for approximately 5% of naive CD4, under 4% of naive CD8, about 2.5% of memory CD4, and approximately 0.41% of memory CD8 clonotypes. Compared with non-shared clonotypes, the clonotypes found in all four sorted-subset donors had higher generation probabilities. Estimated clonotype richness was generally larger for naive than for memory subsets. Because the study included only a small number of donors, the genetic and exposure-history diversity represented was limited. Sampling was restricted to blood, and TCR repertoires in tissue are likely to differ from TCR repertoires in blood. Incomplete sequencing was indicated by rarefaction of sorted-subset datasets, despite the large sequencing depth. Pairwise subsampling indicated that sequencing depth was expected to affect the degree of clonotype sharing among donors.

TCR CDR3 regions were amplified from genomic DNA by multiplex PCR using the deep immunoSEQ assay. Genomic DNA extracted from each cell subset was distributed evenly over all wells of several immunoSEQ 96-well plates, and each plate served as one replicate. For sorted subsets, approximately 200 ng of genomic DNA, equivalent to around 29,000 T cell genomes, went into each replicate PCR. Purified libraries were quantified with a Qubit 3.0 fluorometer, sized on a Bioanalyzer 2100, and re-quantified with the KAPA Library Quantification kit. Every immunoSEQ 96-well plate was sequenced on a dedicated single-read 150-cycle Illumina NextSeq 550 flow cell. For the original study's pipeline: Because the immunoSEQ output held only junctional sequences and lacked quality scores, the filtering could not match the filtering applied to full-length reads. Sequences were annotated with PyIR, a Python wrapper for IgBLAST v1.9, using IMGT germline references to assign V/J genes and CDR3. Reads with weak V/J assignments (E-value above 1e-6), missing CDR3, stop codons, out-of-frame junctions, or ambiguous translated residues were removed. V3J clonotypes were defined as sequences sharing an identical inferred V gene, J gene, and CDR3 amino acid sequence. To compute the percentage overlap between repertoires, the number of shared unique clonotypes was divided by the size of the smaller repertoire. Richness of each repertoire was evaluated using RTK rarefaction, the Chao1 estimator, and Recon v2.1 estimates of unobserved clonotypes. For all TCRbeta clonotypes obtained by the gDNA method from four donors, generation probabilities were computed with OLGA. What TCRdb holds here is the immuneACCESS table cut down to in-frame rearrangements. Part of the clones is not present; checked against another copy, under half of the missing clones reflect an unresolved V gene, and the others are unexplained. The V and J calls and clone size come from that table; D and trimming were worked out from the DNA. For this sample the table gives about 2.4 million clones, of which 90% to 95% were detected only once. Roughly 0.15% of the sample lies in the top ten.

Including the terminal cysteine and phenylalanine, the CDR3 comprises 10 residues. Solely the CDR3 DNA is kept, with 30 bases framed from the first base. Based on the germline V gene (reference sequence), the CDR1 and CDR2 sequences are DFQATT and SNEGSKA. Cut back by 3 bases and 8 bases, the V and J ends lie 7 bases apart. The donors were healthy, HIV-negative adults with no recently reported acute infections or vaccinations. All donors were Caucasian adults living in Nashville, Tennessee, USA. Magnetic negative selection was used to enrich CD4+ T cells, after which naive cells were positively selected on CD45RA and the negative fraction became the memory subset. Blood was collected by leukapheresis, and PBMCs were isolated by Ficoll-Histopaque density gradient centrifugation and then cryopreserved in liquid nitrogen vapor phase. Analytical flow cytometry was used to check the purity and quantity of every magnetically sorted T cell population. Each sorted fraction had its genomic DNA isolated and then quantified by UV absorbance on a Nanodrop 2000c.

Concerning this clone: Its antigen remains undetermined. No quality values exist for individual bases; no much larger clone is one base distant.

The sequenced sample was naive CD4+ T cells sorted from blood. The intended sense of this specimen's cell subset or site label: CD45RA+ positively selected. The source of this sequence is a man younger than 35 in good health. Recombination connected TRBV20-1 to TRBJ1-1, with the D segment identity uncertain. The CDR3 region: CSARPHEAFF. The DNA is TGCAGTGCTAGGCCCCACGAAGCTTTCTTT.